This T cell receptor beta chain derives from a study of glioma-infiltrating T cells (TCRdb year 2016). The study in broad terms: The low-grade gliomas were WHO grade II oligodendrogliomas or astrocytomas, while the glioblastomas were WHO grade IV tumors sampled at initial diagnosis rather than at recurrent diagnosis. To measure divergence between tissue and blood T-cell populations, each tissue-infiltrating repertoire was compared with the peripheral blood repertoire of the same patient. Before surgery, glioma patients were given dexamethasone for six or fewer days. The sequencing target for blood libraries was about 4- to 11-fold coverage of 900,000 to 1,000,000 peripheral T cells. Three low-grade glioma patients, several primary glioblastoma patients, and three non-glioma patients who contributed non-neoplastic brain tissue made up the paired cohort. Glioma tissue, non-neoplastic brain tissue and matched peripheral blood mononuclear cells were used as sources from which TCR alpha- and beta-chain repertoires were sequenced.

The germline V gene specifies MNHEY as CDR1 and SVGEGT as CDR2. The CDR3 contains 20 residues, cysteine and phenylalanine counted. The kept DNA is CDR3 alone, 60 bases in frame from the first base. Details on this clonotype: There is no known antigen for this receptor. One end of the junction fails to match germline, which may point to a read error.

Immediately after resection, surgical brain or tumor specimens were cryofrozen in liquid nitrogen, with peripheral blood cells collected concurrently. General study outcomes and caveats: Small numbers underpinned the group comparisons: eight or nine glioblastoma patients, three low-grade glioma patients and three non-neoplastic patients. Very few CDR3 sequences were shared between tissue and blood, attributed to high CDR3 diversity and limited sampling. In non-neoplastic patients, VJ-independent divergence between tissue and blood fell below expectation, whereas in all gliomas, and especially in low-grade gliomas, the divergence rose above expectation. Patients with low tissue-blood divergence were marked by a signature set of shared blood CDR3 motifs, and that set was depleted in highly divergent patients.

TCR alpha and beta CDR3 regions were amplified with the iRepertoire nested amplicon-rescue multiplex PCR (arm-PCR) platform from RNA. The input for one-step reverse transcription and amplification was 100-400 ng of either tissue mRNA or PBMC total RNA. Following bead purification, Illumina adapters were added through a secondary multiplex PCR, and the libraries were then gel-purified between 200 and 400 bp. Internal 6-nucleotide barcodes were carried by the libraries and were used for demultiplexing. Sequencing of libraries was performed on an Illumina MiSeq with 2x220 or 2x250 nucleotide paired-end reads. Regarding the original processing steps: Paired reads were merged with FLASH 1.2.11 and aligned to the GRCh37 human genome with BWA-MEM before extracting TRA and TRB reads. An IMGT-derived reference of cassette sequences and CDR3 motifs, with pseudogenes included, was used for V and J assignment. Three-frame translation of reads was performed, and productive CDR3s were defined as those with a C...FGXG motif and no stop codons. Unique combinations of V-J cassette pair and CDR3 amino acid sequence were defined as clonotypes. Reads were filtered by Hamming distance, thresholded by each sample's sequence error rate in mapped regions. The raw public data were reprocessed by TCRdb itself: fastp quality trimming at Q25, MiXCR clonotype calling, in-frame beta chains only. Every entry covers one CDR3 protein and lists the most common genes and DNA from its rows. The V and J calls were determined by TCRdb, not by the authors. The sample data list 300,000 to 450,000 distinct CDR3 sequences, and less than 50% of these were observed just once. The top ten constitute around 11% of the sample.

The chain is assembled from TRBV6-2 or TRBV6-3 and TRBJ2-7; TRBD2 could be the D gene, as 6 bases match. This sequence was found in a human donor with low-grade glioma or glioblastoma, undergoing nonglioma brain surgery, or in good health (not recorded which). Specimen: glioma tissue, nonneoplastic brain tissue, or PBMCs (not recorded which). The nucleotide sequence reads as follows: TGTGCCAGCAGTTACTCGATTGGTTTAAGGAGGGGTCGGAGCTCCTACAAGCAGTACTTC. It translates to CASSYSIGLRRGRSSYKQYF.